The 10 T cell receptor beta chains below come from one sample, sequenced in a study of blood T cell repertoires in COVID-19. Measured with immunoSEQ multiplex PCR; TCRdb has only the in-frame clones, and not every one. The data show just over 250,000 clones, around 87% seen once. Sequenced sample: peripheral blood. The receptors were gathered from a woman between 50 and 59 years old with acute or convalescent COVID-19.

The chain carries TRBV24-1 and TRBJ2-3; 14 bases are shared with TRBD2. V shed 3 bases and J 6 bases; nucleotides not matched to a gene: 4. Germline V gives CDR1 KGHDR, CDR2 SFDVKD. This CDR3 is built from 16 residues. This chain's CDR3 is CATSDQTSGRADTQYF. CDR3 coding DNA: TGTGCCACCAGTGATCAGACTAGCGGGAGGGCGGATACGCAGTATTTT.

V is TRBV5-1 and J is TRBJ1-4; 9 nucleotides align to TRBD1. The CDR3 consists of 14 residues. J lost 12 bases, V lost 0 bases, and 6 bases had no gene match. In germline, CDR1 is SGHRS, CDR2 YFSETQ. CDR3 DNA: TGCGCCAGCAGCTTGGGGCGGACAGGGGAGGAACTGTTTTTT. As protein: CASSLGRTGEELFF.

The chain joins TRBV9 to TRBJ2-5; D possibly corresponds to TRBD1 (5 bases). V lost 1 base and J lost 2, with 12 bases in between. The CDR3 spans 15 residues. The germline V gene encodes CDR1 SGDLS and CDR2 YYNGEE. In nucleotides, the CDR3 is TGTGCCAGCAGCGTACCCGTGACAGTTCAAGAGACCCAGTACTTC. It is translated as CASSVPVTVQETQYF.

The genes are TRBV6-5 and TRBJ1-6; D is uncertain. The length of the CDR3 is 14 residues. Germline V gene data show CDR1 as MNHEY and CDR2 as SVGAGI. Trimming left V 4 bases short and J 7 bases short, with 11 bases between. CDR3 amino acids: CASSSSFFNSPLHF. The CDR3 coding sequence is TGTGCCAGCAGTTCCTCATTCTTCAATTCACCCCTCCACTTT.

The V and J genes are TRBV28 and TRBJ1-4; TRBD1 might be the D (5 bases). The length of the CDR3 is 14 residues. Germline V lookup: CDR1 MDHEN, CDR2 SYDVKM. The CDR3 coding sequence is TGTGCTATTCAGGCGGGGGTACCTAATGAAAAACTGTTTTTT. It encodes CAIQAGVPNEKLFF.

This chain uses TRBV6-5 with TRBJ1-6, with 8 bases aligning to TRBD1. Germline CDR1 is MNHEY and CDR2 is SVGAGI. V was pared by 6 bases and J by 4 bases, with 2 bases of the junction left unmatched. The CDR3 length is 14 residues. CDR3 nucleotide sequence: TGTGCCAGCAGGGGGACAGGTTATAATTCACCCCTCCACTTT. It codes for CASRGTGYNSPLHF.

The chain links TRBV28 to TRBJ1-5, with D uncertain. The CDR3 has 16 amino acids. Per germline, CDR1 MDHEN and CDR2 SYDVKM. Trimming pared 6 bases from V and 2 bases from J, leaving 17 bases between. The CDR3 DNA sequence: TGTGCCAGCAGGCGCGGGGTTACGACGGGCAATCAGCCCCAGCATTTT. Translated: CASRRGVTTGNQPQHF.

The V gene is TRBV5-4, the J gene TRBJ2-2, with 14 nucleotides matching TRBD2. Germline CDR1 SGHNT, CDR2 YYREEE (reference sequence). The trim removed 3 bases at V and 5 bases at J, leaving 3 bases unmatched. CDR3 size: 16 residues. CDR3 nucleotides: TGTGCCAGCAGCTCGACTAGCGGGAGGGCTACCGGGGAGCTGTTTTTT. Translating it yields CASSSTSGRATGELFF. The whole variable domain, remainder taken from reference TRBV5-4 and TRBJ2-2, is ETGVTQSPTHLIKTRGQQVTLRCSSQSGHNTVSWYQQALGQGPQFIFQYYREEENGRGNFPPRFSGLQFPNYSSELNVNALELDDSALYLCASSSTSGRATGELFFGEGSRLTVL.

The chain couples TRBV4-2 to TRBJ1-3; the D is unclear. The CDR3 totals 12 residues. V was trimmed by 0 bases and J by 7 bases, leaving 4 bases between them. Germline CDR1 LGHNA, CDR2 YNFKEQ. CDR3 protein: CASSQDANTIYF. CDR3 coding DNA: TGTGCCAGCAGCCAAGATGCGAACACCATATATTTT.

The chain joins TRBV5-1 to TRBJ1-3; the D is unclear. Germline V gene data show CDR1 as SGHRS and CDR2 as YFSETQ. The CDR3 covers 13 residues. Trimming removed 0 bases from V and 3 bases from J, with 4 bases in between. CDR3 bases: TGCGCCAGCAGCTTGGGTAGTGGAAACACCATATATTTT. Residues: CASSLGSGNTIYF.